This T cell receptor beta chain appears in the sequencing data of a study of Graves' ophthalmopathy and Graves' hyperthyroidism. Certain patients were not enrolled. These were patients with other autoimmune diseases, uncontrolled infections, pregnancy or lactation. This clonotype has at least ten counts. The target antigen is unknown. Overall study findings and caveats: Blood also carried most expanded thyroid clonotypes exceeding 0.001 frequency. Separation of ophthalmopathy from stable hyperthyroidism was achieved by a 13-signature model, at around 90% sensitivity and roughly 81% specificity.

CDR1 and CDR2 (germline): DFQATT, SNEGSKA (reference sequence). V lost 6 bases, J lost 7 bases, and 22 bases stayed unmatched. CDR3 length: 18 residues. For repertoire sequencing, the TCR beta CDR3 regions were amplified from RNA transcripts. Second-round multiplex PCR came after first-round RT-PCR with HTBI primers. TCRdb reanalysed the multiplex PCR reads using MiXCR and keeps one entry per CDR3 protein. Here the sample spans 600,000 to 650,000 distinct CDR3 sequences, roughly 20% being singletons. The material sequenced was peripheral blood. The chain combines TRBV20-1 with TRBJ2-2, with 8 nucleotides matching TRBD2. The TCR was taken from a woman between 18 and 30 years old with stable Graves' hyperthyroidism. Some clones in this sample may be carry-over from other donors' samples. CDR3 in DNA: TGCAGTGCCCCCGACTCGGCCAGCGGGAGAGCCATTGACGGGGAGCTGTTTTTT. Translated, it gives CSAPDSASGRAIDGELFF.